These T cell receptor beta chains were read from a single sample in a study of cytomegalovirus exposure and HLA in healthy donors. The table came from immunoSEQ multiplex PCR; TCRdb's copy has only in-frame clones and leaves some out. The sample shows under 70,000 clones, 70% of them seen only once. The specimen sequenced was PBMCs. The receptor source for this set is a woman aged 55-69 years in good health and CMV-seropositive. Each CDR3 is given with its conserved first and last residue. The D gene is left open where the match is weak. Clone size is given for some rows only: seen once, a few or many times, or a class if the clone is expanded.

TRBV19	.	TRBJ2-2	.	TGTGCCAGTAGGCAAATGGGGGGAACGCCTTTTACCGGGGAGCTGTTTTTT	CASRQMGGTPFTGELFF
TRBV5-6	.	TRBJ1-2	.	TGTGCCAGCTCCAGCGCGCGGACAAAAGCTAACTATGGCTACACCTTC	CASSSARTKANYGYTF
TRBV6-5	once	TRBJ1-2	.	TGTGCCAGCAGTTTTCAGGCGAGCACTAACTATGGCTACACCTTC	CASSFQASTNYGYTF
TRBV27	.	TRBJ2-3	TRBD1	TGTGCCAGCAGTTTGACAGGGGGCACAGATACGCAGTATTTT	CASSLTGGTDTQYF
TRBV13	once	TRBJ1-1	.	TGTGCCAGCAGCTCACCGAAGGGCGGGGTAAACACTGAAGCTTTCTTT	CASSSPKGGVNTEAFF
TRBV6-6	.	TRBJ1-1	TRBD1	TGTGCCAGCAGTCTTCGGACAGGTCGGGGTAACACTGAAGCTTTCTTT	CASSLRTGRGNTEAFF
TRBV9	once	TRBJ2-5	TRBD1	TGTGCCAGCAGTGTTACAGGGGAAGAGACCCAGTACTTC	CASSVTGEETQYF
TRBV6-5	few	TRBJ2-7	.	TGTGCCAGCAGTTACGGGTTGGCGGATCAGTACTTC	CASSYGLADQYF
TRBV7-6	.	TRBJ2-7	.	TGTGCCAGCAGCTCCTCCGGAGGGGGCGTATCGGGCGAGCAGTACTTC	CASSSSGGGVSGEQYF
TRBV7-6	.	TRBJ2-5	.	TGTGCCAGCAGCCTAAGGGGGGGGAAAGAGACCCAGTACTTC	CASSLRGGKETQYF
TRBV25-1	.	TRBJ2-1	TRBD1	TGTGCCAGCAGTCCCGCGACAGGGGAATCCTACAATGAGCAGTTCTTC	CASSPATGESYNEQFF
TRBV5-1	.	TRBJ2-3	TRBD2	TGCGCCAGCAGCTTGGAGCTCCGGACTAGCGGGGACACAGATACGCAGTATTTT	CASSLELRTSGDTDTQYF
TRBV7-7	.	TRBJ1-5	.	TGTGCTAGCAGCAAAGCGGGCAGGCAATCAGCCCAGCATTTT	CASSKAGRQSAQHF
TRBV9	few	TRBJ2-7	.	TGTGCCAGCAGCGGGGGCCCGACCCCCGGCGGAGAGCAGTACTTC	CASSGGPTPGGEQYF
TRBV30	.	TRBJ2-3	TRBD2	TGTGCCTGGAAGGTTAGCGGGACATACACAGATACGCAGTATTTT	CAWKVSGTYTDTQYF
TRBV29-1	.	TRBJ1-6	TRBD1	TGCAGCGTTGCGAATACAGGGGCGAATTCACCCCTCCACTTT	CSVANTGANSPLHF
TRBV9	.	TRBJ1-4	TRBD1	TGTGCCAGCAGCGAGGACAGGGGGTCCTTCCAGCCGGAAAAACTGTTTTTT	CASSEDRGSFQPEKLFF
TRBV6-5	few	TRBJ2-5	TRBD2	TGTGCCAGCAGTTACTCGGGAGGGGAGAGGGAGACCCAGTACTTC	CASSYSGGERETQYF
TRBV5-5	.	TRBJ2-1	TRBD2	TGTGCCAGCAGCACCTTAACTAGCGGGGGGGGGAATGAGCAGTTCTTC	CASSTLTSGGGNEQFF
TRBV27	.	TRBJ2-2	TRBD2	TGTGCCAGCAGTCTGGACCCAGCGGGGGGTTTCACCGGGGAGCTGTTTTTT	CASSLDPAGGFTGELFF
TRBV6-6	.	TRBJ1-2	.	TGTGCCAGCAGTCTTCGGGGATATGGCTACACCTTC	CASSLRGYGYTF
TRBV13	.	TRBJ1-1	.	TGTGCCAGCAGCTCCGAGGGGGAGGGGGTGGGCGCTTTCTTT	CASSSEGEGVGAFF
TRBV6-6	.	TRBJ1-2	.	TGTGCCAGCAGTTACCCTCAGGACACCTATGGCTACACCTTC	CASSYPQDTYGYTF
TRBV19	few	TRBJ1-1	.	TGTGCCAGTAGTATAAGGGCGGGGGGCACTGAAGCTTTCTTT	CASSIRAGGTEAFF
TRBV25-1	few	TRBJ2-1	.	TGTGCCAGCAGTTTACAGGGTTACAATGAGCAGTTCTTC	CASSLQGYNEQFF
TRBV2	.	TRBJ2-1	TRBD2	TGTGCCAGCAGTGTTCAGGGGACTAGGACGGGGAATGAGCAGTTCTTC	CASSVQGTRTGNEQFF
TRBV14	.	TRBJ1-6	.	TGTGCCAGCAGCCAAGACGGAGCTCCCATTAGCTCCCTCCACTTT	CASSQDGAPISSLHF
TRBV7-8	.	TRBJ2-7	.	TGTTCCAGCAAGCTGGAGCCGGCCTACGAGCAGTACTTC	CSSKLEPAYEQYF
TRBV9	.	TRBJ2-7	.	TGTGCCAGCAGCTCTTCGTTGACTCGGTTTTACGAGCAGTACTTC	CASSSSLTRFYEQYF
TRBV19	.	TRBJ2-7	TRBD1	TGTGCCAGTAGTGAAAACCGGGACAGACCCTACGAGCAGTACTTC	CASSENRDRPYEQYF
TRBV5-4	once	TRBJ1-2	TRBD1	TGTGCCAGCGGGACGACAGGGAACTATGGCTACACCTTC	CASGTTGNYGYTF
TRBV5-1	.	TRBJ2-7	.	TGCGCCAGCAGCTTGGTTAACGCAGGCTACGAGCAGTACTTC	CASSLVNAGYEQYF
TRBV29-1	.	TRBJ2-1	.	TGCAGCGTTGCGACAGCCTTTTACAATGAGCAGTTCTTC	CSVATAFYNEQFF
TRBV5-1	.	TRBJ2-5	.	TGCGCCAGCAGCTTGGCGGAGGAGACCCAGTACTTC	CASSLAEETQYF
TRBV7-8	.	TRBJ1-6	TRBD1	TGTGCCAGCAGCCCAAGGACAGGAGGTTCCTATAATTCACCCCTCCACTTT	CASSPRTGGSYNSPLHF
TRBV5-1	few	TRBJ1-4	TRBD1	TGCGCCAGCTACAAGGGGGCTGGAGAAAAACTGTTTTTT	CASYKGAGEKLFF
TRBV2	.	TRBJ1-5	.	TGTGCCAGCAGTGAAGCGCTTCTGGCAGGGCTGGAAAATCAGCCCCAGCATTTT	CASSEALLAGLENQPQHF
TRBV30	.	TRBJ2-3	.	TGTGCCTGGAGCGTCGGGGGAGATACGCAGTATTTT	CAWSVGGDTQYF
TRBV7-2	.	TRBJ2-2	.	TGTGCCAGCAGCCCGCGCCTCAGGGAGGGGGGGCTGTTTTTT	CASSPRLREGGLFF
TRBV29-1	.	TRBJ1-1	TRBD1	TGCAGCGTTGATCCCGGGACAGTCATGAGAAACACTGAAGCTTTCTTT	CSVDPGTVMRNTEAFF
TRBV6-6	few	TRBJ1-4	.	TGTGCCAGCAGTCCCTCGAATGAAAAACTGTTTTTT	CASSPSNEKLFF
TRBV2	.	TRBJ1-1	TRBD1	TGTGCCAGCAGTGAAGCCCCAGGGGGAGCTTTCTTT	CASSEAPGGAFF
TRBV28	once	TRBJ2-7	TRBD1	TGTGCCAGCAGTTTATCGGCTGCGTGGACAGGGAGCTCCTACGAGCAGTACTTC	CASSLSAAWTGSSYEQYF
TRBV5-5	once	TRBJ2-7	TRBD2	TGTGCCAGCAGCTTGAATACCGGGGGGGCCTACGAGCAGTACTTC	CASSLNTGGAYEQYF
TRBV27	.	TRBJ1-1	.	TGTGCCAGCAGCCTAGGGGGGGTATTCACTGAAGCTTTCTTT	CASSLGGVFTEAFF